The 32 T cell receptor beta chains in this list originate from one sample, sequenced in a study of T cell changes during pregnancy in multiple sclerosis. The method was immunoSEQ multiplex PCR; TCRdb's version includes in-frame clones alone and lacks a portion of them. The repertoire holds around 78,000 clones, with 90% to 95% as singletons. The sample here was peripheral blood, taken in the second trimester of pregnancy. These receptors came from a female donor with multiple sclerosis, enrolled in a pregnancy study.

The chain carries TRBV19 and TRBJ1-2; D not resolved. Germline CDR1 LNHDA, CDR2 SQIVND (reference sequence). Trimming pared 6 bases from V and 8 bases from J, leaving 10 bases between. The CDR3 is made up of 11 amino acids. CDR3 sequence: CASSPGGGYTF. CDR3 nucleotides: TGTGCCAGTAGCCCGGGTGGAGGCTACACCTTC.

This chain links TRBV27 with TRBJ2-5; perhaps TRBD1 as D (6 bases). This CDR3 has 14 residues. Germline values: CDR1 MNHEY, CDR2 SMNVEV (reference sequence). V was cut by 5 bases and J by 5 bases, with 15 bases left in between. The CDR3 coding sequence is TGTGCCAGCAGTGCACAGGGATTTGCGGAGACCCAGTACTTC. It is translated as CASSAQGFAETQYF.

J is TRBJ2-7 and V is TRBV2; D may be TRBD2 (5 bases). The CDR3 is 13 residues long. V lost 4 bases to trimming and J lost 0 bases, with 7 bases between them. The germline CDR1 and CDR2 sequences are SNHLY and FYNNEI. CDR3 nucleotides: TGTGCCAGCAGTGTTGGGAGCTCCTACGAGCAGTACTTC. This sequence encodes CASSVGSSYEQYF.

This clone was recorded only once. The chain uses TRBV10-2 and TRBJ1-1; the match to TRBD1 covers 8 bases. The germline V gene has CDR1 WSHSY and CDR2 SAAADI. Trimming at V came to 7 bases and at J to 4 bases, leaving 5 bases not matched to a gene. The length of the CDR3 is 13 residues. CDR3 DNA sequence: TGCGCCAGCACCCAGGGGGCAGGCACTGAAGCTTTCTTT. Amino acids: CASTQGAGTEAFF.

The rearrangement links TRBV6-5 to TRBJ2-1; D perhaps matches TRBD2 (6 bases). Germline V gives CDR1 MNHEY, CDR2 SVGAGI. The V gene lost 6 bases and the J gene lost 8 bases, with 14 bases spanning the gap. The CDR3 is 13 residues long. The CDR3 DNA reads TGTGCCAGCAGCTCGCCTTCTAGCGATGAGCAGTTCTTC. As protein: CASSSPSSDEQFF.

V usage is TRBV4-2 and J usage is TRBJ2-3; 10 bases are shared with TRBD2. Germline V gene data show CDR1 as LGHNA and CDR2 as YNFKEQ. CDR3 length: 18 amino acids. The J segment lost 0 bases and the V segment lost 2 bases, leaving 8 bases of the junction unmatched. For the CDR3, the DNA is TGTGCCAGCAGCCAATCCCCGCTGACTAGCGGGAGCACAGATACGCAGTATTTT. This gives the protein CASSQSPLTSGSTDTQYF.

This clone was counted a single time. The CDR3 reads CASSPAHPGNIQYF. CDR3 coding DNA: TGCGCCAGCAGTCCCGCTCACCCGGGGAACATTCAGTACTTC. The gene calls are TRBV10-2 and TRBJ2-4; TRBD2 might be the D (5 bases). This CDR3 has 14 amino acids. Trimming removed 5 bases from V and 7 bases from J, with 15 bases in between. Germline V gene lookup returns CDR1 WSHSY and CDR2 SAAADI.

The V gene is TRBV10-3, the J gene TRBJ1-1, with 8 bases that match TRBD1. CDR1 and CDR2 (germline): ENHRY, SYGVKD. This CDR3 region has 15 residues. Trimming at V came to 1 base and at J to 3 bases, leaving 4 bases not matched to a gene. CDR3 nucleotides: TGTGCCATCAGTGAGTGGTTGGACAGGGACACTGAAGCTTTCTTT. Translated: CAISEWLDRDTEAFF.

The V call is TRBV5-1, the J call TRBJ1-6; maybe TRBD1 (6 bases). The CDR3 has 15 residues. Germline CDR1 is SGHRS and CDR2 is YFSETQ. Trimming pared 5 bases from V and 7 bases from J, leaving 16 bases between. CDR3 coding DNA: TGCGCCAGCAGTATTCAGGGGCAACAAAATTCACCCCTCCACTTT. Its protein product is CASSIQGQQNSPLHF. Filled out from reference TRBV5-1 and TRBJ1-6, the complete variable domain reads KAGVTQTPRYLIKTRGQQVTLSCSPISGHRSVSWYQQTPGQGLQFLFEYFSETQRNKGNFPGRFSGRQFSNSRSEMNVSTLELGDSALYLCASSIQGQQNSPLHFGNGTRLTVT.

The chain is built from TRBV4-1 and TRBJ2-7, with D unresolved. CDR3 length: 15 amino acids. CDR1 and CDR2 from the germline V gene are MGHRA and YSYEKL. V lost 1 base and J 4 bases, leaving 14 bases between the germline ends. CDR3 DNA: TGCGCCAGCAGCCAAGCACACGCATTCCCTTACGAGCAGTACTTC. Translation gives CASSQAHAFPYEQYF.

The V call is TRBV11-2, the J call TRBJ1-2; unclear D gene. Germline V gives CDR1 SGHAT, CDR2 FQNNGV. Trimming cost V 0 bases and J 8 bases, with 10 bases left between them. This CDR3 is built from 13 residues. CDR3 DNA: TGTGCCAGCAGCTTAGATAACGAGCCCGGCTACACCTTC. This gives the protein CASSLDNEPGYTF.

The chain has TRBV6-5 and TRBJ2-1; the D gene is possibly TRBD2 (5 bases). The CDR3 contains 12 residues. CDR1 and CDR2 (germline): MNHEY, SVGAGI. Trimming left V 6 bases short and J 12 bases short, with 15 bases between. The DNA for the CDR3 is TGTGCCAGCAGCCCCGGGGAACGAGGGCAGTTCTTC. As protein: CASSPGERGQFF.

This chain joins TRBV7-3 and TRBJ2-1; tentative D call: TRBD2 (5 bases). Germline CDR1 is SGHTA and CDR2 is FQGTGA. The CDR3 runs 16 residues. Trimming left V 7 bases short and J 0 bases short, with 16 bases between. The CDR3 sequence: CASNPGRRSSYNEQFF. The CDR3, as DNA: TGTGCCAGCAACCCCGGACGGAGGAGCTCCTACAATGAGCAGTTCTTC. Based on the CDR3 plus reference TRBV7-3 and TRBJ2-1, the full variable domain is GAGVSQTPSNKVTEKGKYVELRCDPISGHTALYWYRQSLGQGPEFLIYFQGTGAADDSGLPNDRFFAVRPEGSVSTLKIQRTERGDSAVYLCASNPGRRSSYNEQFFGPGTRLTVL.

This clone has just a few counts. CDR3 nucleotides: TGTGCCACCTCGGGACAGGGAAATTCACCCCTCCACTTT. It codes for CATSGQGNSPLHF. This chain links TRBV2 with TRBJ1-6; 9 bases align to TRBD1. The CDR3 is 13 amino acids. V lost 10 bases and J lost 7; bases outside the gene matches: 5. Germline lookup yields CDR1 SNHLY and CDR2 FYNNEI.

The chain has TRBV5-1 and TRBJ2-2; TRBD1 matches at 7 bases. After removal of 0 bases from V and 1 base from J, the junction contained 3 bases not matched to a gene. Germline CDR1 is SGHRS and CDR2 is YFSETQ. The CDR3 sequence is 16 residues long. The CDR3: CASSLDGQVNTGELFF. For the CDR3, the DNA is TGCGCCAGCAGCTTGGATGGACAGGTGAACACCGGGGAGCTGTTTTTT.

The V gene is TRBV18, the J gene TRBJ1-2; 7 nucleotides agree with TRBD1. Per germline, CDR1 KGHSH and CDR2 LQKENI. The CDR3 loop spans 13 amino acids. The V and J ends lost 3 bases and 8 bases, in that order; junction bases with no gene match: 6. CDR3 protein: CASSPTGEWGYTF. The CDR3, as DNA: TGTGCCAGCTCACCTACAGGGGAGTGGGGCTACACCTTC.

The chain has TRBV2 and TRBJ2-7, with unresolved D. Germline values: CDR1 SNHLY, CDR2 FYNNEI. V lost 7 bases to trimming and J lost 3 bases, with 10 bases between them. The CDR3 consists of 12 residues. The CDR3 DNA follows: TGTGCCAGCATATTTACGGGCTACGAGCAGTACTTC. Its translation: CASIFTGYEQYF.

This chain joins TRBV5-6 and TRBJ2-7; 7 nucleotides match TRBD1. J was trimmed by 3 bases and V by 3 bases; bases with no gene match: 6. This CDR3 is built from 14 residues. CDR1 and CDR2 from the germline V gene are SGHDT and YYEEEE. CDR3 in DNA: TGTGCCAGCAGCTCGGGACAGACAATCTACGAGCAGTACTTC. Translated, it gives CASSSGQTIYEQYF.

The rearrangement links TRBV4-1 to TRBJ1-2, with a possible D match to TRBD1 (5 bases). CDR3 size: 19 residues. Per the germline V gene, CDR1 is MGHRA and CDR2 is YSYEKL. Trimming took 0 bases from V and 2 from J, leaving 22 bases between them. CDR3 nucleotide sequence: TGCGCCAGCAGCCAAGAAGCCGTGTCGGACATTAGCCTAAACTATGGCTACACCTTC. This translates into CASSQEAVSDISLNYGYTF.

The J gene is TRBJ1-3, the V gene TRBV6-6, with D maybe TRBD1 (6 bases). The germline CDR1 and CDR2 sequences are MNHNY and SVGAGI (reference sequence). Trimming stripped 6 bases from V and 4 bases from J, with 16 bases between. The CDR3 has 15 residues. In DNA, the CDR3 is TGTGCCAGCAGCCCGGATGGGACAAACGGAAACACCATATATTTT. It is translated as CASSPDGTNGNTIYF.

The chain recombines TRBV5-4 with TRBJ1-6; 7 nucleotides align to TRBD1. Germline V gene data show CDR1 as SGHNT and CDR2 as YYREEE (reference sequence). This CDR3 is 14 amino acids long. After removal of 1 base from V and 9 bases from J, the junction contained 4 bases not matched to a gene. The DNA for the CDR3 is TGTGCCAGCAGCTTGAGGGGGCCGGGTTCACCCCTCCACTTT. Its protein product is CASSLRGPGSPLHF. Using reference TRBV5-4 and TRBJ1-6 for the parts outside the CDR3, the full variable domain is ETGVTQSPTHLIKTRGQQVTLRCSSQSGHNTVSWYQQALGQGPQFIFQYYREEENGRGNFPPRFSGLQFPNYSSELNVNALELDDSALYLCASSLRGPGSPLHFGNGTRLTVT.

The chain couples TRBV5-1 to TRBJ1-1; 8 positions match TRBD1. Germline assignment: CDR1 SGHRS and CDR2 YFSETQ. With V trimmed by 7 bases and J by 6 bases, 11 bases remained unmatched. The CDR3 loop spans 14 amino acids. CDR3 protein: CASGQGADGAEAFF. The DNA of the CDR3 is TGCGCCAGCGGCCAGGGGGCCGACGGGGCTGAAGCTTTCTTT.

The chain links TRBV5-1 to TRBJ2-3, with TRBD1 matching 9 bases. Per the germline V gene, CDR1 is SGHRS and CDR2 is YFSETQ. This CDR3 contains 17 residues. The ends lost 3 bases at V and 1 base at J; junction bases unmatched: 9. The CDR3 sequence: CASSSVPTGGGTDTQYF. In DNA form, the CDR3 reads TGCGCCAGCAGCTCCGTCCCCACAGGGGGCGGCACAGATACGCAGTATTTT.

The chain joins TRBV5-1 to TRBJ2-1, with TRBD2 matching 10 bases. Trimming removed 4 bases from V and 7 bases from J; junction bases left unmatched: 5. CDR3 length equals 14 residues. Germline V lookup: CDR1 SGHRS, CDR2 YFSETQ. In DNA form, the CDR3 reads TGCGCCAGCAGCCAGCGGGGGGGCTCAAATGAGCAGTTCTTC. Translation gives CASSQRGGSNEQFF.

This chain uses TRBV18 with TRBJ2-3; no firm D call. Trimming took 3 bases from V and 2 from J, leaving 6 bases between them. Germline V lookup: CDR1 KGHSH, CDR2 LQKENI. This CDR3 has 13 residues. The CDR3: CASSPSITDTQYF. CDR3 DNA sequence: TGTGCCAGCTCACCGTCTATCACAGATACGCAGTATTTT.

The chain has TRBV6-1 and TRBJ1-4; possibly TRBD1 for D (6 bases). The V and J ends lost 10 bases and 2 bases respectively, with 14 bases between them. CDR1 MNHNS and CDR2 SASEGT come from the germline V gene. CDR3 length: 14 amino acids. This CDR3 is CATGTGSTNEKLFF. In nucleotides, the CDR3 is TGTGCCACCGGAACAGGGTCTACTAATGAAAAACTGTTTTTT.

This chain joins TRBV2 and TRBJ2-5; D is perhaps TRBD2 (5 bases). The CDR3 runs 12 residues. V gave up 7 bases and J gave up 3 bases, with 9 bases separating them. From germline, CDR1 is SNHLY and CDR2 FYNNEI. This chain's CDR3 is CASIYGEETQYF. The CDR3 DNA reads as TGTGCCAGCATATACGGGGAAGAGACCCAGTACTTC.

This chain joins TRBV6-1 and TRBJ1-3, with D hard to call. Germline values: CDR1 MNHNS, CDR2 SASEGT. V was pared by 3 bases and J by 3 bases, with 9 bases between. The CDR3 totals 14 residues. The CDR3 bases are TGTGCCAGCAGTGAGGGAGGGCTTGGAAACACCATATATTTT. Encoded protein: CASSEGGLGNTIYF.

CDR3 loop: CASGPGDTASYEQYF. In nucleotides, the CDR3 is TGTGCCAGTGGTCCAGGGGACACTGCCTCCTACGAGCAGTACTTC. The gene calls are TRBV19 and TRBJ2-7; D is possibly TRBD1 (6 bases). V was trimmed by 8 bases and J by 0 bases, leaving 17 bases between them. The CDR3 spans 15 residues. In germline, CDR1 is LNHDA, CDR2 SQIVND (reference sequence).

The rearrangement uses TRBV6-4 and TRBJ2-7; tentatively, D is TRBD2 (7 bases). The CDR3 totals 15 residues. The V gene's germline CDR1 is MRHNA and CDR2 SNTAGT. V shed 4 bases and J shed 4 bases, with 17 bases lying between them. The DNA of the CDR3 is TGTGCCAGCAGTGCCCGTGGGGGGGCGGGGTACGAGCAGTACTTC. Its protein product is CASSARGGAGYEQYF.

The genes are TRBV7-9 and TRBJ2-7; D not resolved. The V gene's germline CDR1 is SEHNR and CDR2 FQNEAQ (reference sequence). Trimming pared 11 bases from V and 7 bases from J, leaving 9 bases between. CDR3 size: 9 residues. The CDR3 loop reads CALEVEQYF. The CDR3 DNA follows: TGTGCCCTAGAGGTGGAGCAGTACTTC. The variable domain in full, with the rest retrieved from reference TRBV7-9 and TRBJ2-7, is DTGVSQNPRHKITKRGQNVTFRCDPISEHNRLYWYRQTLGQGPEFLTYFQNEAQLEKSRLLSDRFSAERPKGSFSTLEIQRTEQGDSAMYLCALEVEQYFGPGTRLTVT.

The chain links TRBV18 to TRBJ2-5, with 8 bases aligning to TRBD2. This CDR3 is built from 15 residues. The germline V gene has CDR1 KGHSH and CDR2 LQKENI. Trimming cost V 7 bases and J 2 bases; bases outside gene matches: 9. In nucleotides, the CDR3 is TGTGCCAGCTGTCGTCAACGGGGGGGACAAGAGACCCAGTACTTC. Protein: CASCRQRGGQETQYF.